This TCR beta chain was recorded in a study of blood T cell repertoires in COVID-19. The germline gives CDR1 LGHNA, CDR2 YNFKEQ. Trimming left V 0 bases short and J 0 bases short, with 9 bases between. The CDR3 runs to 16 residues. Sequencing used immunoSEQ multiplex PCR; TCRdb keeps in-frame clones, though not all of them. The table lists about 140,000 clones, over 70% of them singletons. The TCR sequence derives from a woman aged 50 to 65 with acute or convalescent COVID-19. The J gene is TRBJ1-5, the V gene TRBV4-2, with a weak D call TRBD1 (5 bases). The specimen sequenced was peripheral blood. The CDR3 DNA follows: TGTGCCAGCAGCCAAGACCAGGGATATAGCAATCAGCCCCAGCATTTT. Translated, it gives CASSQDQGYSNQPQHF.